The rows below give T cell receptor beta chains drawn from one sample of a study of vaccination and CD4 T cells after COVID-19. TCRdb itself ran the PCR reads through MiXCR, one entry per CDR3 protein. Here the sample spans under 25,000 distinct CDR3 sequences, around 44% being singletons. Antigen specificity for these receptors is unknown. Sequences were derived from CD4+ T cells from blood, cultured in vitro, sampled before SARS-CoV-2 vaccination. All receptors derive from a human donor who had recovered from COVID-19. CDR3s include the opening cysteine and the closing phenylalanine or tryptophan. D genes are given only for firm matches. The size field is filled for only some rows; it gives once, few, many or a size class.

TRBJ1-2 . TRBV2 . CASSDLAGDTYGYTF TGTGCCAGCAGTGATTTGGCAGGGGACACCTATGGCTACACCTTC
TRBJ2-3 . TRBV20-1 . CSASIPRGTDTQYF TGCAGTGCTAGTATCCCGCGGGGCACAGATACGCAGTATTTT
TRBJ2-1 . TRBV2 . CASSVRTIPPNEQFF TGTGCCAGCAGTGTTAGGACTATACCACCCAATGAGCAGTTCTTC
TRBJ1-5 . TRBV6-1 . CASSEGTPYQPQHF TGTGCCAGCAGTGAAGGGACCCCATATCAGCCCCAGCATTTT
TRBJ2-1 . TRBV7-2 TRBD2 CASSLVVGGLAGHNEQFF TGTGCCAGCAGCTTAGTCGTCGGAGGACTAGCGGGGCACAATGAGCAGTTCTTC
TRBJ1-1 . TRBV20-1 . CSARGRGSGRSGEAFF TGCAGTGCTAGAGGAAGGGGGAGCGGGAGGAGCGGTGAAGCTTTCTTT
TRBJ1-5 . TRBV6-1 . CASSELVSNQPQHF TGTGCCAGCAGTGAACTGGTCAGTAACCAGCCCCAGCATTTT
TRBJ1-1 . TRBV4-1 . CASTPAEGLKAEAFF TGCGCCAGCACCCCAGCGGAGGGGTTGAAGGCTGAAGCTTTCTTT
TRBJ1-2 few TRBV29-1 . CSVEEGRGLSYGYTF TGCAGCGTTGAGGAGGGGCGAGGATTGAGCTATGGCTACACCTTC
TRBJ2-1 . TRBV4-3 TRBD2 CASSSRLGEGEFF TGCGCCAGCAGCTCGCGGCTCGGGGAGGGAGAGTTCTTC
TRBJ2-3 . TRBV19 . CASSIDQPPDTQYF TGTGCCAGTAGTATAGATCAACCCCCCGATACGCAGTATTTT
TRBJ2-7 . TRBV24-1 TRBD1 CATSENKGRDRVSYEQYF TGTGCCACCAGTGAAAATAAAGGCCGGGACAGGGTCTCCTACGAGCAGTACTTC
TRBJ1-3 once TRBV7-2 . CASSPGGGSGNTIYF TGTGCCAGCAGCCCCGGGGGAGGCTCTGGAAACACCATATATTTT
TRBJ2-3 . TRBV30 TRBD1 CAWTGGQGASTQYF TGTGCCTGGACTGGGGGACAGGGGGCAAGTACGCAGTATTTT
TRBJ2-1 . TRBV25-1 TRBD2 CASSARRESYNEQFF TGTGCCAGCAGTGCGAGGCGGGAGTCCTACAATGAGCAGTTCTTC
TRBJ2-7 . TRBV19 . CASSSVLGPYEQYF TGTGCCAGTAGTAGTGTTCTAGGCCCCTACGAGCAGTACTTC
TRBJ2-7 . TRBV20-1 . CSARDDSYEQYF TGCAGTGCTAGAGACGACTCTTACGAGCAGTACTTC
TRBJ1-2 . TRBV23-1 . CASSQSRGLGYGYTF TGCGCCAGCAGTCAATCGAGGGGCTTGGGTTATGGCTACACCTTC
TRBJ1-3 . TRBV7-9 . CASSPSGNTIYF TGTGCCAGCAGCCCGTCTGGAAACACCATATATTTT
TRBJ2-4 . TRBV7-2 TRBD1 CASSSSQGAKNIQYF TGTGCCAGCAGCTCATCACAGGGGGCCAAAAACATTCAGTACTTC
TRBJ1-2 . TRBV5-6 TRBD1 CASSSMDREEDGYTF TGTGCCAGCAGCTCCATGGACAGGGAAGAGGATGGCTACACCTTC
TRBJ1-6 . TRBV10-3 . CASSLTGRTNSPLHF TGTGCCAGCAGTCTAACAGGGAGGACGAATTCACCCCTCCACTTT
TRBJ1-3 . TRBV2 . CASSRSGRAGNTIYF TGTGCCAGCAGCCGGTCGGGCAGGGCTGGAAACACCATATATTTT
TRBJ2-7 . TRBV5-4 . CASSPGAGLPSEQYF TGTGCCAGCAGCCCCGGGGCGGGGCTTCCCTCCGAGCAGTACTTC
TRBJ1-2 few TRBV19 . CASCEGPGFYGYTF TGTGCCAGCTGCGAGGGTCCGGGGTTCTATGGCTACACCTTC
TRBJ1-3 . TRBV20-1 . CSAETDLSLLSSGNTIYF TGCAGTGCAGAGACAGACCTCTCGCTATTAAGCTCTGGAAACACCATATATTTT
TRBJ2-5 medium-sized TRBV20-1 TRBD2 CSANGGWETQYF TGCAGTGCTAACGGGGGGTGGGAGACCCAGTACTTC
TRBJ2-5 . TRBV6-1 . CASSEARGVGGETQYF TGTGCCAGCAGTGAAGCGAGGGGGGTCGGGGGAGAGACCCAGTACTTC
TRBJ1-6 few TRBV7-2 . CASSLGTTGSPLHF TGTGCCAGCAGCCTGGGGACCACCGGTTCACCCCTCCACTTT
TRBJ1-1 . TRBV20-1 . CSALWALDTEAFF TGCAGCGCGTTGTGGGCCTTAGACACTGAAGCTTTCTTT
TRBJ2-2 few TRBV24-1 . CATSDTGTGELFF TGTGCCACCAGTGACACCGGCACCGGGGAGCTGTTTTTT
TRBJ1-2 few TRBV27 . CASRFGGQGGGYTF TGTGCCAGCAGATTCGGGGGGCAGGGTGGAGGCTACACCTTC